This T cell receptor (beta chain) was obtained from a study of cytomegalovirus exposure and HLA in healthy donors. In the PCR, 60 Vbeta and 13 Jbeta primers were used. Data came from immunoSEQ multiplex PCR; TCRdb stores just in-frame clones and leaves some out. The sample includes approximately 140,000 clones, 65% to 85% of them seen just once. Looked up from germline, CDR1 is SGHTA and CDR2 is FQGTGA. This CDR3 has 15 amino acids. Trimming at V came to 8 bases and at J to 8 bases, leaving 14 bases not matched to a gene. This clonotype was sampled from a male donor in good health and CMV-seronegative. This chain joins TRBV7-3 and TRBJ2-4; TRBD1 matches at 8 bases. Sequencing used PBMCs. This chain's CDR3 is CASGFVRGLVDIQYF. DNA for the CDR3: TGTGCCAGCGGGTTCGTCAGGGGGCTAGTTGACATTCAGTACTTC.